This TCR beta chain originates from a study of the immune and genomic landscape of osteosarcoma. Primary, local recurrence and metastasis osteosarcoma tumors were taken after treatment from poor-prognosis patients. In regard to this clone: Its antigen is unknown.

The germline gives CDR1 MDHEN, CDR2 SYDVKM. The ends were cut back, 3 bases at V and 6 bases at J, with 12 bases in the middle. The CDR3 is 14 residues long. Data came from immunoSEQ multiplex PCR; TCRdb stores just in-frame clones and leaves some out. Counted here are more than 8,000 clones, under 75% occurring once; the ten biggest clones make up around 18%. Study outcomes and limitations: External normal skin and healthy peripheral blood data provided clonality references.

The source material was osteosarcoma tumor tissue from the lung. The receptor's source is a human donor with osteosarcoma. J is TRBJ1-5 and V is TRBV28, with D perhaps matching TRBD1 (5 bases). The CDR3: CASSLIRAGQPQHF. CDR3 DNA: TGTGCCAGCAGTTTGATCAGGGCCGGTCAGCCCCAGCATTTT.